The T cell receptor beta chain under discussion was sequenced for a study of cytomegalovirus exposure and HLA in healthy donors (dated by TCRdb to 2015 to 2018). Context from the whole study: According to an earlier analysis of a few hundred of the donors, about 170 million T cells yielded over 90 million unique TCR beta sequences and about 280 Gb of sequence data. Around 320 gigabases of sequencing data and tens of millions of unique TCR sequences were included in an early release covering about 700 HLA-typed donors. Of the approximately 370 genotyped donors, roughly 76% were placed in the genetic ancestry cluster associated with self-reported Caucasian donors. The aim of the study was to test whether cataloging public T cell receptors could identify signatures of past pathogen exposure. Using immunosequencing, the study profiled T cell repertoires from 666 subjects and related those repertoires to cytomegalovirus serostatus. A separate validation cohort of roughly 110 different subjects was used in addition to the roughly 620-subject first cohort. High-throughput TCR immunosequencing, statistical association of individual TCRs with disease status, and machine learning were combined to predict cytomegalovirus infection status. In a later analysis, previously published TCR beta repertoires from about 640 donors were re-analyzed and high-resolution HLA genotyping was added so that TCR occurrence patterns could be studied. Rather than drawing on any new phenotypic data, the later analysis identified candidate immune exposures from TCR beta sequences and the way those sequences occurred across donors. An earlier analysis of 587 of the donors used high-throughput TCR beta sequencing to judge whether each TCR beta V gene segment behaved as functional or pseudogenic. Donor age, sex, ethnicity and CMV serostatus were compiled together with the repertoire data. In a later genetic analysis, genome-wide SNP genotypes for about three fifths of the roughly 670 donors were used, and that subset was treated as a discovery cohort. Every repertoire in the discovery cohort had been generated on one and the same sequencing platform. Both class I and class II loci were covered by HLA typing, at four-digit resolution. Typing coverage differed by locus: A, B, C, DRB1 and DQB1 were typed in roughly 620-630 donors, DQA1 in 522, DPA1 in around 600, and DPB1 in just under 490. A handful of DR-DQ haplotypes were handled as single units for association and clustering because linkage in the cohort was strong. Across approximately 400 genotyped donors of the cohort, an average of about 240,000 unique TCR beta nucleotide sequences per donor were sequenced, and roughly 20% of those sequences were non-productive.

The library relied on the immunoSEQ multiplex PCR assay. The multiplex PCR relied on a mix of 60 forward primers for TCR Vbeta segments and 13 reverse primers for TCR Jbeta segments. A multiplex PCR assay on genomic DNA amplified the CDR3 region of rearranged TCR beta genes. The amplified TCR beta libraries were sequenced on the Illumina HiSeq System as 87-base-pair reads. On the authors' methods: A later analysis counted approximately 74 million unique TCR beta chains across the 666 repertoires, and roughly 9.9 million of these chains were shared by at least two donors. Raw reads were error-corrected and collapsed into unique sequences with a nearest-neighbor algorithm that merged closely related sequences to remove PCR and sequencing errors. To assign V, D and J gene segments, CDR3 sequences were aligned to IMGT reference sequences. For a sequence to be retained, a match of at least six nucleotides to both a V gene segment and a J gene segment was required. Rearrangements were called productive when the CDR3 lacked stop codons and stayed in frame with V and J; all others were non-productive. CDR3 was defined by IMGT convention, running from the second conserved V-encoded cysteine to the conserved J-encoded phenylalanine. The earlier analysis of around 640 of the donors excluded sequences that lacked an unambiguous match to a single V gene segment. In an earlier analysis of around 600 of the donors, V segments were called functional above 56.7% productive rearrangements and were called segregating when the between-donor standard deviation exceeded 5%. A statistical classification framework was developed to diagnose cytomegalovirus status using the catalog of TCR beta chain sequences. V and J gene assignment, in a later analysis, came from comparing TCR nucleotide sequences with IMGT/GENE-DB human TR gene sequences. Using the TCRdist pipeline, a later analysis assigned CDR3 sequences along with most-parsimonious VDJ recombination scenarios. A later analysis defined each TCR beta chain by its CDR3 amino acid sequence plus V-gene family, and excluded reads lacking a unique V-gene family. To address suspected cross-contamination and a sequencing artifact, a later analysis removed approximately 590 highly shared, low-generation-probability nucleotide sequences. A later analysis calculated a clonal expansion index for each public chain from normalized within-repertoire ranks of inferred template counts. In a later analysis, generation probabilities were computed with a VDJ recombination model fitted to out-of-frame rearrangements, and the resulting probabilities were checked against IGoR. In a later analysis, hypergeometric tests were used to score TCR-TCR, TCR-HLA and TCR-CMV co-occurrence, with a repertoire-size bias correction applied to TCR pairs. False discovery rates were estimated in a later analysis by permuting HLA or CMV assignments 20 times. In a later analysis, co-occurring TCRs were grouped using DBSCAN, and TCRdist sequence similarity was added for clustering within HLA-allele-positive subsets. Co-occurrence clustering excluded repertoires with fewer than 30,000 or more than 120,000 public chains, plus five with anomalous nucleotide sharing. In its TCRdb copy, this immuneACCESS table keeps in-frame sequences only and misses some clones. Where compared with another copy, unresolved V genes explain less than half of these, and the others have no known cause. D and trimming were read from the DNA, whereas the V and J calls and clone size are those reported in that table. This sample comprises more than 75,000 clones, under 80% of them detected only once. The ten top clones hold over 8% of the sample.

As to this clone: Its antigen is still unknown. No per-base quality is available; no much larger clone lies one base away.

What the study reported, not specific to this receptor: Some IMGT-functional V segments, including TRBV6-2 and TRBV6-3, could not be told apart with the 87-base-pair reads, so those segments were excluded. Roughly uniform sequencing depth across donors was assumed in presence/absence analyses, although this assumption may not hold. At a false discovery rate of 0.05, a later analysis linked approximately 18,000 TCR beta sequences to specific HLA alleles. In a later genetic analysis, fewer N-insertions in productive TCRs were reported among donors in an Asian-associated ancestry cluster than the 666-donor mean. Correlated functional status among segregating V segments might be attributable to linkage disequilibrium, but an unknown experimental factor could not be ruled out. According to a later analysis, most CMV-associated TCR beta chains appeared to be HLA-restricted, and the HLA associations seemed to be driven largely by CMV exposure. The sequencing pipeline was judged likely to have produced a cluster of highly shared sequence variants as a technical artifact. Only TCR beta chains were sequenced in this cohort, and the absence of alpha or paired-chain data limited detectable features. A further reported finding was that TCR beta sequences accurately predicted the HLA-A and HLA-B alleles for most subjects in the first cohort. According to a later analysis, TCR association rates differed among HLA loci, with DRB1 alleles showing the most associated TCRs and HLA-C alleles showing the fewest. The authors suggested that the approach could potentially be generalized to other disease states and immunological phenotypes. V-gene and J-gene trimming of TCR beta chains was associated with a missense DCLRE1C variant in a later genetic analysis, and the association was replicated in an independent cohort. In the study, roughly 160 TCR beta chains were listed as associated with cytomegalovirus. When HLA alleles, especially DR and DQ, strongly co-occurred, attributing TCR associations to individual alleles was difficult. A later analysis found that HLA-associated TCR beta chains were more clonally expanded and had lower generation probabilities than equally common non-associated chains. Because some donors lacked HLA typing at each locus, the association tests relied only on the typed subset. Three of the identified cytomegalovirus-associated TCR beta chains were confirmed in vitro to be specific for cytomegalovirus antigens. Cytomegalovirus status was reported to be diagnosed by the classifier with high specificity and sensitivity in both the original and validation cohorts. According to a later analysis, parvovirus B19, influenza, CMV and Epstein-Barr virus appeared linked to several top co-occurrence clusters. The only immune exposure information available for the cohort was CMV serostatus. Most TCR sequences were seen in very few donors, while some public TCRs were found in many individuals. Because counts were too low, about 18 rarely observed V segments, including chromosome 9 orphons, were excluded from the earlier analysis of some 590 of the donors. An earlier analysis of 587 of the donors showed that most TCR beta V segments appeared in productive rearrangements either about 87% or about 30% of the time, which broadly matched IMGT annotations.

According to the germline V gene (reference sequence), CDR1 reads GTSNPN and CDR2 reads SVGIG. The CDR3 measures 12 amino acids from cysteine to phenylalanine. Left in the record is the CDR3 DNA by itself, 36 bases read in frame from the first base. V has 1 base trimmed and J has 6 bases trimmed; junction bases matching no gene number 3. The cohort was made up of under 800 healthy bone marrow donors. At the time of sampling, every cohort member was nominally healthy, though immune exposures that went unrecorded were likely present. The donor was CMV seropositive and was included in the group of 270 or so seropositive cohort members. Every donor gave a peripheral blood sample, and the peripheral blood mononuclear cells from that sample were used for TCR beta sequencing. The Qiagen DNeasy Blood Extraction Kit was used to extract genomic DNA from the blood cell samples.

The rearranged chain carries TRBV30 and TRBJ2-7, with 7 central nucleotides matching TRBD1. Sequencing was carried out using PBMCs. This receptor was taken from a man aged 35-49 years in good health and CMV-seropositive. Here the CDR3 is given as CAWSGTGVEQYF. The sequenced DNA is TGTGCCTGGAGTGGAACAGGGGTCGAGCAGTACTTC.